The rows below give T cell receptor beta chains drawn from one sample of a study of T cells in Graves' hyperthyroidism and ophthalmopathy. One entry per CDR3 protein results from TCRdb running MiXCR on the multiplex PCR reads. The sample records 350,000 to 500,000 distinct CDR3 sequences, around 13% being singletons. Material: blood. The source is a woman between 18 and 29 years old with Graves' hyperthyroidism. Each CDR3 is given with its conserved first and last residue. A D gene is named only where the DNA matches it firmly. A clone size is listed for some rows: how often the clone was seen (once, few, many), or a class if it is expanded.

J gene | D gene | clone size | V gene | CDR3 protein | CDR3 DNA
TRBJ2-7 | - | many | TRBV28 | CASTPFLGAGDEQYF | TGTGCCAGCACCCCCTTCTTAGGGGCCGGGGATGAGCAGTACTTC
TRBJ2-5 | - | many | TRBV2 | CASNLQRQETQYF | TGTGCCAGCAACTTACAGAGACAAGAGACCCAGTACTTC
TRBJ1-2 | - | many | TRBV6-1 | CASDTADGYTF | TGTGCCAGCGATACGGCGGATGGCTACACCTTC
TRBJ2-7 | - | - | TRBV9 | CASSVVAGDYEQYF | TGTGCCAGCAGCGTAGTAGCAGGGGACTACGAGCAGTACTTC
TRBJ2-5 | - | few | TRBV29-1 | CSVAGEGHQYF | TGCAGCGTTGCGGGAGAAGGCCACCAGTACTTC
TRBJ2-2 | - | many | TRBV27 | CASSFMRGPTGELFF | TGTGCCAGCAGTTTTATGAGGGGACCTACGGGGGAGCTGTTTTTT
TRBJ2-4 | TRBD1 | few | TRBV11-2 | CASSLEGQGRRNIQYF | TGTGCCAGCAGCCTCGAGGGACAGGGACGTCGAAACATTCAGTACTTC
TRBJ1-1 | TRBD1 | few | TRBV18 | CASSPIQGTPGNTEAFF | TGTGCCAGCTCACCGATACAGGGGACTCCTGGGAACACTGAAGCTTTCTTT
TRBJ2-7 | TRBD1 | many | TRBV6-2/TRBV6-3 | CASSKGTGGSYEQYF | TGTGCCAGCAGTAAAGGGACAGGGGGCTCCTACGAGCAGTACTTC
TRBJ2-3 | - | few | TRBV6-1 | CASSSAGRPSTDTQYF | TGTGCCAGCAGTTCTGCAGGGCGGCCGAGCACAGATACGCAGTATTTT
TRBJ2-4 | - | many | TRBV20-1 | CSARDDQRLPKNIQYF | TGCAGTGCTAGAGATGACCAGAGGTTGCCAAAAAACATTCAGTACTTC
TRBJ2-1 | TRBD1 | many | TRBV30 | CAWIETGYHNEQFF | TGTGCCTGGATTGAGACAGGGTATCACAATGAGCAGTTCTTC
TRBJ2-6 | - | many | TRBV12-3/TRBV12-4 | CASSFSRISGANVLTF | TGTGCCAGCAGTTTTTCCAGGATCTCTGGGGCCAACGTCCTGACTTTC
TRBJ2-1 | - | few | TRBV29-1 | CSVEAETEQFF | TGCAGCGTTGAGGCTGAAACAGAGCAGTTCTTC
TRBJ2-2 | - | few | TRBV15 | CATSRAGGGGELFF | TGTGCCACCAGCAGGGCTGGAGGGGGCGGGGAGCTGTTTTTT
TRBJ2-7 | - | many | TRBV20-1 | CSARQGGKTYEQYF | TGCAGTGCTAGACAAGGCGGGAAGACCTACGAGCAGTACTTC
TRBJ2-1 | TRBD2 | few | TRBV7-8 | CASSQRAGGHYNEQFF | TGTGCCAGCAGCCAGAGGGCGGGAGGACATTACAATGAGCAGTTCTTC
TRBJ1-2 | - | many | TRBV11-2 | CASSLAARIYGYTF | TGTGCCAGCAGCTTAGCGGCCAGAATCTATGGCTACACCTTC